This TCR beta chain is drawn from a study of beta chain features in type 1 diabetes. Reverse transcribing all isolated RNA meant expressed TCRB transcripts were sequenced. Data came from immunoSEQ multiplex PCR; TCRdb stores just in-frame clones and leaves some out. The top ten clones hold about 0.03% of a sample with about 250,000 clones, less than 15% of them seen once. The source material was naive CD4+ T cells from blood. This TCR derives from a middle-aged woman in good health.

CDR3 nucleotide sequence: TGTGCCAGCAGCACCGGTTCTCAGCCCCAGCATTTT. Encoded protein: CASSTGSQPQHF. This chain joins TRBV6-5 and TRBJ1-5; D is undetermined. The germline V gene has CDR1 MNHEY and CDR2 SVGAGI. The CDR3 runs 12 residues. The ends were cut back, 6 bases at V and 6 bases at J, with 9 bases in the middle.